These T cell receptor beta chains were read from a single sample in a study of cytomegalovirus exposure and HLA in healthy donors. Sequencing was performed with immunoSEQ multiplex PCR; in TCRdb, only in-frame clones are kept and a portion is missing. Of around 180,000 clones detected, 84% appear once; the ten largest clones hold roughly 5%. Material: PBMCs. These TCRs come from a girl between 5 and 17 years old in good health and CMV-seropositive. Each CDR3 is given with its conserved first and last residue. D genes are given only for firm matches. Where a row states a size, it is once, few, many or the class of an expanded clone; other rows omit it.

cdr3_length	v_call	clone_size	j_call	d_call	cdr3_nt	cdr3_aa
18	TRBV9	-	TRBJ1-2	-	TGTGCCAGCAGCGCTCCCAATTCAGGGGTCAGAGCTAACTATGGCTACACCTTC	CASSAPNSGVRANYGYTF
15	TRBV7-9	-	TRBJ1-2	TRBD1	TGTGCCAGCAACCCCGAACCTGCGACAGGGGATGGCTACACCTTC	CASNPEPATGDGYTF
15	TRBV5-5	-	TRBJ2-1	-	TGTGCCAGCAGCTTGGGACAGGACCCTTACAATGAGCAGTTCTTC	CASSLGQDPYNEQFF
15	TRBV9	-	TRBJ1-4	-	TGTGCCAGCAGCGTACTCGGGGGAGGAAATGAAAAACTGTTTTTT	CASSVLGGGNEKLFF
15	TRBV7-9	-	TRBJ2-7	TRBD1	TGTGCCAGCAGCCCAAGGACAGGGGGCGGCTACGAGCAGTACTTC	CASSPRTGGGYEQYF
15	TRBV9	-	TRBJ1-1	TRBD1	TGTGCCAGCAGCGAAACAGGGGTGGCGGGTACTGAAGCTTTCTTT	CASSETGVAGTEAFF
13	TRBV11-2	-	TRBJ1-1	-	TGTGCCAGCAGCATCGGGGGGGGGACTGAAGCTTTCTTT	CASSIGGGTEAFF
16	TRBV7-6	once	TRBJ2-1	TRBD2	TGTGCCAGCAGCTCCTCAGGCGGGGGGGTCGACAATGAGCAGTTCTTC	CASSSSGGGVDNEQFF
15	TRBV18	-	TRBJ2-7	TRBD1	TGTGCCAGCTCACCCTCAAGGGACAGACCCTACGAGCAGTACTTC	CASSPSRDRPYEQYF
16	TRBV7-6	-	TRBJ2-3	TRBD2	TGTGCCAGCAGTCAGGTAGCGGGGGGTCTCACAGATACGCAGTATTTT	CASSQVAGGLTDTQYF
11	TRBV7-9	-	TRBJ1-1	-	TGTGCCAGCAGCCGAGGACAGACTCCTTTCTTT	CASSRGQTPFF
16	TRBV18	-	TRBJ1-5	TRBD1	TGTGCCAGCTCACTCCAGGGGGCATATAGCAATCAGCCCCAGCATTTT	CASSLQGAYSNQPQHF
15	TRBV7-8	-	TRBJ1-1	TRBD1	TGTGCCAGCAGCTTAGGGGGGACAGGGCACACTGAAGCTTTCTTT	CASSLGGTGHTEAFF
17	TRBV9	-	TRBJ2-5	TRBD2	TGTGCCAGCAGCGTAGGTCTAGCGGGGGGGCCGCGGGAGACCCAGTACTTC	CASSVGLAGGPRETQYF
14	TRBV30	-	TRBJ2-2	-	TGTGCCTGGAGCCAGGGCACGAACACCGGGGAGCTGTTTTTT	CAWSQGTNTGELFF
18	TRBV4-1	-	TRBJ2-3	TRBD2	TGCGCCAGCAGCCAAGTGGGAGTGAAGCGGGGGGGTTCAGATACGCAGTATTTT	CASSQVGVKRGGSDTQYF
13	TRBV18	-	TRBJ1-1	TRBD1	TGTGCCAGCTCACCTTCTGGGACAGCTGAAGCTTTCTTT	CASSPSGTAEAFF
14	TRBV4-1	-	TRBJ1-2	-	TGCGCCAGCAGCCAGAGTCCAATTAACTATGGCTACACCTTC	CASSQSPINYGYTF
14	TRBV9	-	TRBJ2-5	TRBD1	TGTGCCAGCAGCGTAGGGACAGGGCGAGAGACCCAGTACTTC	CASSVGTGRETQYF
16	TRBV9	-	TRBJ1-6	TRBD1	TGTGCCAGCTCCGGACAGGCGGCAGGGCGGCATTCACCCCTCCACTTT	CASSGQAAGRHSPLHF
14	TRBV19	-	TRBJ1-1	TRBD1	TGTGCCAGTAGTAAGGGACAGGGGGCTTCTGAAGCTTTCTTT	CASSKGQGASEAFF